The present T cell receptor (beta chain) was sequenced within a study of shared clonotypes between healthy human individuals. Study results and limitations: Among the subsets, naive ones generally showed larger estimated richness than memory ones.

This table comes from immunoSEQ multiplex PCR, and its TCRdb copy is limited to in-frame clones, with some not included. The sample holds approximately 700,000 clones, approximately 73% seen once. This clone was seen many times. Its antigen remains unidentified. Recent acute infections and vaccinations were absent in the healthy HIV-negative adult donors. CDR3 size: 14 residues. Germline CDR1 reads LNHDA; CDR2 reads SQIVND (reference sequence). V was trimmed by 5 bases and J by 2 bases, leaving 10 bases between them. This receptor was taken from a woman under 40 in good health. Sequenced: memory CD4+ T cells sorted from blood. Subset indicated: CD45RA-negative fraction. The chain combines TRBV19 with TRBJ2-1, with D perhaps matching TRBD1 (5 bases). The CDR3 loop reads CASSSSDTYNEQFF. The CDR3 DNA sequence: TGTGCCAGTAGTTCCTCGGACACCTACAATGAGCAGTTCTTC.